The 7 T cell receptor beta chains in this list originate from one sample, sequenced in a study of tumor-infiltrating lymphocytes in oesophageal squamous cell carcinoma. TCRdb analysed the PCR reads with MiXCR anew, one entry per CDR3 protein. The table lists 3,500 to 4,500 distinct CDR3 sequences, 11% to 15% of them singletons, with roughly a fifth in the top ten. Specimen: esophageal tumor tissue. The source is a male donor with esophageal squamous cell carcinoma.

Concerning this clonotype: Lacking the conserved final phenylalanine or tryptophan, this CDR3 likely reflects a read error. The DNA is omitted, as the CDR3 cannot be located on it reliably, and the CDR3 follows TCRdb's listing. The rearrangement links TRBV7-3 to TRBJ2-7; TRBD2 is taken as the D call from the table, unchecked against the DNA. Germline CDR1 is SGHTA and CDR2 is FQGTGA. 18 amino acids form the CDR3, both terminal residues included. CDR3 amino acids: CASSLGTGRGNYGYTFGS.

Remarks on this clonotype: This likely comes from a read error, as the CDR3 has no conserved phenylalanine or tryptophan at its end. It is unclear where the CDR3 begins or ends on the DNA, so no DNA is shown, and the CDR3 is as TCRdb lists it. V gene TRBV11-3 combines with J gene TRBJ2-6; TRBD1, the D gene given by the table, was not confirmed from the DNA. Germline-derived CDR1 and CDR2 are SGHNT and YENEEA. The CDR3 sequence runs 8 residues, both termini included. The CDR3 loop reads CAIMTVIS.

By frequency in the sample, this clonotype is medium-sized. The chain links TRBV6-2 or TRBV6-3 to TRBJ2-7; the D is unclear. The CDR3 spans 14 residues. Germline V lookup: CDR1 MNHEY, CDR2 SVGEGT. The ends were cut back, 0 bases at V and 3 bases at J, with 9 bases in the middle. CDR3 DNA sequence: TGTGCCAGCAGTTACTCGAGAATTAACTACGAGCAGTACTTC. Residues: CASSYSRINYEQYF.

This clonotype was detected many times. The chain recombines TRBV2 with TRBJ2-5; no clear D. The J call is uncertain, as TRBJ2-7 better fits the DNA end. The CDR3 length is 14 residues. From germline, CDR1 is SNHLY and CDR2 FYNNEI. CDR3 region: CASSAEENAYEQYF. CDR3 DNA sequence: TGTGCCAGCAGTGCAGAGGAAAATGCCTACGAGCAGTACTTC.

This clonotype was seen a few times. Here the CDR3 omits its conserved ending phenylalanine or tryptophan, so a read error is the likely source. The DNA is omitted, as the CDR3 cannot be located on it reliably, and the CDR3 follows TCRdb's listing. The V call is TRBV6-1, the J call TRBJ2-6; the table's D call TRBD2 went unverified against the DNA. The CDR3 spans 8 amino acids, including both terminal residues. The germline V gene has CDR1 MNHNS and CDR2 SASEGT. The CDR3 protein is CASSEASG.

This clonotype was observed a few times. The rearrangement uses TRBV3-1 and TRBJ2-7, with D unresolved. V was trimmed by 3 bases and J by 5 bases, leaving 11 bases between them. The CDR3 has 13 amino acids. Germline values: CDR1 LGHDT, CDR2 YNNKEL (reference sequence). This chain's CDR3 is CASSQVDMNEQYF. DNA of the CDR3: TGTGCCAGCAGCCAGGTAGACATGAACGAGCAGTACTTC.

This clonotype showed up just a few times. A read error may account for a junction end that differs from germline. The chain carries TRBV6-1 and TRBJ2-5; D is undetermined. The DNA end lines up better with TRBJ2-1; the J call may be wrong. CDR1 MNHNS and CDR2 SASEGT come from the germline V gene. The CDR3 is made up of 15 amino acids. CDR3 coding DNA: TGTGCCAACAGTCTATACAGTGGAAGCTCCTACGAGCAGTTCTTC. It specifies CANSLYSGSSYEQFF.